What follows are 7 T cell receptor beta chains derived from one specimen sequenced in a study of OX40 agonist ivuxolimab in advanced cancers. The protocol was immunoSEQ multiplex PCR, while the TCRdb copy is restricted to in-frame clones and leaves out a portion. The table has over 50,000 clones, about 92% seen once. The sequencing here drew on CD4+ or CD8+ T cells sorted from blood, taken in a trial of the OX40 agonist ivuxolimab. The source of these receptors is an adult with an advanced solid tumor such as melanoma, head and neck, liver or kidney cancer.

The V call is TRBV29-1, the J call TRBJ2-1, with 10 positions matching TRBD1. J gave up 7 bases and V 4 bases, and 16 bases lay outside the gene matches. CDR3 size: 17 residues. Germline CDR1 SQVTM, CDR2 ANQGSEA. The CDR3 DNA follows: TGCAGCGTTGGGGGGACAGGGGTATTTCCACTCGCGAATGAGCAGTTCTTC. Translated: CSVGGTGVFPLANEQFF.

A single count supports this clone. This chain connects TRBV29-1 to TRBJ2-2; D not certain. The CDR3 sequence is 13 residues long. Trimming left V 0 bases short and J 3 bases short, with 5 bases between. Germline V lookup: CDR1 SQVTM, CDR2 ANQGSEA. CDR3 sequence reads: CSVEDGDTGELFF. Here the CDR3 DNA reads TGCAGCGTTGAAGATGGGGACACCGGGGAGCTGTTTTTT.

The chain recombines TRBV4-1 with TRBJ2-7; D is unresolved. This CDR3 is 15 amino acids long. The germline V gene encodes CDR1 MGHRA and CDR2 YSYEKL. V gave up 1 base and J gave up 2 bases, with 12 bases separating them. Here the CDR3 DNA reads TGCGCCAGCAGCCAAGGGAATGGTTTAACCTACGAGCAGTACTTC. This codes for CASSQGNGLTYEQYF.

The genes are TRBV27 and TRBJ2-1; no reliable D call. V lost 1 base and J 7 bases, leaving 5 bases between the germline ends. CDR3 length: 12 amino acids. Germline V lookup: CDR1 MNHEY, CDR2 SMNVEV (reference sequence). CDR3 sequence reads: CASSLFGNEQFF. Written as DNA, the CDR3 is TGTGCCAGCAGTTTATTCGGTAATGAGCAGTTCTTC.

The chain links TRBV4-3 to TRBJ2-2; 9 bases fit TRBD2. V was pared by 0 bases and J by 5 bases, with 13 bases of the junction left unmatched. Germline loops: CDR1 LGHNA, CDR2 YSLEER. The CDR3 spans 19 residues. CDR3 sequence: CASSQDGLAGYAGTGELFF. In nucleotides, the CDR3 is TGCGCCAGCAGCCAAGATGGGCTAGCGGGGTACGCAGGGACCGGGGAGCTGTTTTTT.

The chain carries TRBV2 and TRBJ2-2; D unresolved. Germline V gene lookup returns CDR1 SNHLY and CDR2 FYNNEI. The CDR3 sequence is 14 residues long. V dropped 5 bases and J dropped 3 bases, with 10 bases sitting between them. CDR3 nucleotides: TGTGCCAGCAGTTACCGGGCATACACCGGGGAGCTGTTTTTT. It specifies CASSYRAYTGELFF.

The V and J genes are TRBV5-6 and TRBJ2-1, with D uncertain. Trimming took off 2 bases at V and 5 bases at J, with 5 bases between the two ends. Germline CDR1 reads SGHDT; CDR2 reads YYEEEE. This CDR3 comprises 12 residues. As DNA, the CDR3 is TGTGCCAGCAGCTTTGGGGACAATGAGCAGTTCTTC. Translation: CASSFGDNEQFF.